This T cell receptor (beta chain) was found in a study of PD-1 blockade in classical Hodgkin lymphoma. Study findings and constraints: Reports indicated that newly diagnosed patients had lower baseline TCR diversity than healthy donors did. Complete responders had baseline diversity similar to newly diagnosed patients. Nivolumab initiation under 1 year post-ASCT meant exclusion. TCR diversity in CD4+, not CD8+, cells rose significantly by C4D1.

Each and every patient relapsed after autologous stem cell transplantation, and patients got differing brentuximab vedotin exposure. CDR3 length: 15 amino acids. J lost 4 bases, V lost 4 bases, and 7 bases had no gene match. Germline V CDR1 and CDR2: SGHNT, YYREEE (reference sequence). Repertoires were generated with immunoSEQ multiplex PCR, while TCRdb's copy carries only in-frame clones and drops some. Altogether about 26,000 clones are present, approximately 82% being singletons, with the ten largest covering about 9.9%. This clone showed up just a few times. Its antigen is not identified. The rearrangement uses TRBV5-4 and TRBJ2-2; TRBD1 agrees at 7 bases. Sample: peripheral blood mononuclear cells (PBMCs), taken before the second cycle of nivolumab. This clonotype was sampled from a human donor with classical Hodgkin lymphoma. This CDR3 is CASSPGTVGTGELFF. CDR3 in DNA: TGTGCCAGCAGCCCGGGGACAGTTGGCACCGGGGAGCTGTTTTTT.